One and the same sample provided the 7 T cell receptor beta chains below, sequenced in a study of blood T cell repertoires in COVID-19. The protocol was immunoSEQ multiplex PCR, while the TCRdb copy is restricted to in-frame clones and leaves out a portion. This table has roughly 310,000 clones, about 92% appearing once. The sample taken for sequencing was PBMCs or T cells enriched from blood (not recorded which). These receptors were taken from a man aged 60 to 75 who had recovered from COVID-19.

CDR3 DNA: TGTGCCAGCATCCCGACATCTCCGAATTCACCCCTCCACTTT. It encodes CASIPTSPNSPLHF. This chain uses TRBV14 with TRBJ1-6; D not certain. Germline V gene sequence: CDR1 SGHDN, CDR2 FVKESK. V dropped 7 bases and J dropped 7 bases, with 14 bases sitting between them. The CDR3 totals 14 residues.

V is TRBV7-2 and J is TRBJ2-5, with TRBD1 matching 8 bases. This CDR3 is built from 16 residues. V was clipped by 5 bases and J by 5 bases; unmatched bases: 13. Germline V gene lookup returns CDR1 SGHTA and CDR2 FQGNSA. CDR3 DNA sequence: TGTGCCAGCAGCCCCTCCCTGGCCAGGGGGCGGGAGACCCAGTACTTC. Residues: CASSPSLARGRETQYF. Supplemented by reference TRBV7-2 and TRBJ2-5, the full variable domain reads GAGVSQSPSNKVTEKGKDVELRCDPISGHTALYWYRQSLGQGLEFLIYFQGNSAPDKSGLPSDRFSAERTGGSVSTLTIQRTQQEDSAVYLCASSPSLARGRETQYFGPGTRLLVL.

J is TRBJ1-1 and V is TRBV10-3; no definite D call. The CDR3 length is 15 residues. Germline lookup yields CDR1 ENHRY and CDR2 SYGVKD. Deletions cut 4 bases from V and 1 base from J, with 13 bases between. CDR3 in amino acids: CAISAIARGNTEAFF. As DNA, the CDR3 is TGTGCCATCAGTGCGATCGCGAGAGGGAACACTGAAGCTTTCTTT.

The CDR3 DNA sequence: TGCAGCGTGGTGGGACTAGGCAATGAGCAGTTCTTC. It translates to CSVVGLGNEQFF. The V and J genes are TRBV29-1 and TRBJ2-1; TRBD2 agrees at 8 bases. The CDR3 totals 12 residues. Germline CDR1 reads SQVTM; CDR2 reads ANQGSEA. Losses at the gene ends were 6 bases for V and 6 bases for J; bases not matched to a gene: 4.

This clone was observed once. The V gene is TRBV7-8, the J gene TRBJ1-5, with D unclear. The CDR3 loop spans 13 amino acids. Germline V CDR1 and CDR2: SGHVS, FQNEAQ. V shed 2 bases and J shed 6 bases, with 8 bases lying between them. CDR3 residues: CASSLTWSQPQHF. The DNA for the CDR3 is TGTGCCAGCAGCTTAACTTGGAGTCAGCCCCAGCATTTT.

The chain joins TRBV6-1 to TRBJ2-2; D remains ambiguous. Trimming removed 3 bases from V and 11 bases from J, with 13 bases in between. CDR3 length: 13 residues. Germline-derived CDR1 and CDR2 are MNHNS and SASEGT. The CDR3 DNA follows: TGTGCCAGCAGTGAGGTACAGCCGACAGAGCTGTTTTTT. Amino acids: CASSEVQPTELFF.

This clone was seen more than once but under ten times. V and J are TRBV6-1 and TRBJ2-4; 11 bases map to TRBD1. This CDR3 region has 19 residues. The V gene end was trimmed by 2 bases and the J gene end by 0 bases; junction bases not matched to a gene: 9. Germline V gene data show CDR1 as MNHNS and CDR2 as SASEGT. In DNA form, the CDR3 reads TGTGCCAGCAGTGAATGGACAGGGGGCCCTTCCTTAGCCAAAAACATTCAGTACTTC. It yields the protein CASSEWTGGPSLAKNIQYF.